The clone carrying this T cell receptor beta chain was detected only once. The source of the sample is a study of blood T cell repertoires in COVID-19. Study in general: Material from acute and convalescent COVID-19 was sourced from the United States, Italy and Spain. T cells, B-cell-depleted T cells, or PBMCs provided the cDNA or gDNA that served as material.

Seattle patient enrollment occurred during active infection, with longitudinal follow-up thereafter. Germline V CDR1 and CDR2: MNHNS, SASEGT. V lost 0 bases, J lost 6 bases, and 4 bases stayed unmatched. This CDR3 has 15 residues. Under the authors' procedure: Reference gene primer amplification gave nucleated cell count estimates. This table comes from immunoSEQ multiplex PCR, and its TCRdb copy is limited to in-frame clones, with some not included. From that table come the V and J calls and clone size; the DNA was used to work out D and trimming. The sample includes about 170,000 clones, less than 90% of them seen just once.

The chain joins TRBV6-1 to TRBJ1-5; 8 bases are a match to TRBD1. Specimen: peripheral blood. This receptor was obtained from a woman aged 60-75 years with COVID-19, enrolled during active disease. Here the CDR3 DNA reads TGTGCCAGCAGTGAAGCGGCAGGGGGCAGTCAGCCCCAGCATTTT. This sequence encodes CASSEAAGGSQPQHF.